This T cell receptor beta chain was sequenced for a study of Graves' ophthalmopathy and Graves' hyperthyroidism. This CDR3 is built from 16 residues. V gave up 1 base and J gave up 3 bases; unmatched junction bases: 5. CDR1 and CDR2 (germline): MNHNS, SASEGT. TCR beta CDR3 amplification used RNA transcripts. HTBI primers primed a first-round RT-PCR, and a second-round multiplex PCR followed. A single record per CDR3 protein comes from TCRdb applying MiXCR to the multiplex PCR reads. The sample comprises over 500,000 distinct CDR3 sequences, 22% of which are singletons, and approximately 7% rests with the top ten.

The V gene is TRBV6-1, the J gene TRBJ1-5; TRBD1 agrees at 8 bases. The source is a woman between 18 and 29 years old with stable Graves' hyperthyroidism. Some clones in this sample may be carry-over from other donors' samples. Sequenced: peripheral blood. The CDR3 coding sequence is TGTGCCAGCAGTGAAGAGGTGACAGGGGACAATCAGCCCCAGCATTTT. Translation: CASSEEVTGDNQPQHF.